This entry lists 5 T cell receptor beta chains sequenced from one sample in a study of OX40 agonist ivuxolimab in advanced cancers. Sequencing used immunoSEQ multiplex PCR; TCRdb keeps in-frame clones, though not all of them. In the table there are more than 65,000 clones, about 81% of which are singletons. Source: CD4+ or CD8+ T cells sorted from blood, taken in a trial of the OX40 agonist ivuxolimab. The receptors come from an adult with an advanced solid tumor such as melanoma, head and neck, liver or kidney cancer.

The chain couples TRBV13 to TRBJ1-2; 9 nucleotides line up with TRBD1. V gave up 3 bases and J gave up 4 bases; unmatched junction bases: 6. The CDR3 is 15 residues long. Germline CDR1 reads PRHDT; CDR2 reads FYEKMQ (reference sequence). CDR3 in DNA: TGTGCCAGCAGCTTGGGACAGGGCTATGCCTATGGCTACACCTTC. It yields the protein CASSLGQGYAYGYTF.

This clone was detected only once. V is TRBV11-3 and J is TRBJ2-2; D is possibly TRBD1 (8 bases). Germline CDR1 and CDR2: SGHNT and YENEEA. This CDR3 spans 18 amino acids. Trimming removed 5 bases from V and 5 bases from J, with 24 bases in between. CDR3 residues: CASSQYRSGTGRTGELFF. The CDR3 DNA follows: TGTGCCAGCAGCCAATACCGCAGCGGGACAGGTCGAACCGGGGAGCTGTTTTTT.

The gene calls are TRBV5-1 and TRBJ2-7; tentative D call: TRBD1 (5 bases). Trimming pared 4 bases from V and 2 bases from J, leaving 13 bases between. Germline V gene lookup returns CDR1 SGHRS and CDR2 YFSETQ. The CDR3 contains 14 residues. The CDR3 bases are TGCGCCAGCAGCGCCCAGGGCAGCGCCTACGAGCAGTACTTC. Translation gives CASSAQGSAYEQYF. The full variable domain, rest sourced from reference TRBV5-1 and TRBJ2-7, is KAGVTQTPRYLIKTRGQQVTLSCSPISGHRSVSWYQQTPGQGLQFLFEYFSETQRNKGNFPGRFSGRQFSNSRSEMNVSTLELGDSALYLCASSAQGSAYEQYFGPGTRLTVT.

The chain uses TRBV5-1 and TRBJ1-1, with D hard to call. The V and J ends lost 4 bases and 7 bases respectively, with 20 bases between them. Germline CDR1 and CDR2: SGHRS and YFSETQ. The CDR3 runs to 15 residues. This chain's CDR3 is CASSRARQGVREAFF. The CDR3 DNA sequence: TGCGCCAGCAGCCGTGCTAGGCAAGGAGTGCGTGAAGCTTTCTTT. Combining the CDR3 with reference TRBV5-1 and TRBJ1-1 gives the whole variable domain KAGVTQTPRYLIKTRGQQVTLSCSPISGHRSVSWYQQTPGQGLQFLFEYFSETQRNKGNFPGRFSGRQFSNSRSEMNVSTLELGDSALYLCASSRARQGVREAFFGQGTRLTVV.

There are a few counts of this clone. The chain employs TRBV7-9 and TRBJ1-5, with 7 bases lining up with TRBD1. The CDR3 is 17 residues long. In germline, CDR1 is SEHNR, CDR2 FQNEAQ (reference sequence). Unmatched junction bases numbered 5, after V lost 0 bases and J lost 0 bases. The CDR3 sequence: CASSLAGGSYSNQPQHF. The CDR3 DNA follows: TGTGCCAGCAGCTTAGCAGGGGGCAGCTATAGCAATCAGCCCCAGCATTTT.